The 23 T cell receptor beta chains given below trace back to one sample, sequenced in a study of regulatory T cells in long-lasting Graves disease (dated by TCRdb to 2020 to 2022). Library generation was performed with multiplex PCR. The run used an Illumina HiSeq 4000. To build TCR beta libraries, CDR3 regions were amplified by Arm-PCR using iRepertoire HTBI primers. In TCRdb, the public reads were trimmed at Q25 with fastp and aligned with MiXCR, with productive beta chains retained. Entries are consolidated by CDR3 protein sequence, retaining the most common genes and DNA. Here the sample has about 660,000 distinct CDR3 sequences; around 30% occur a single time. The top ten hold 35% to 55% of the sample. The time point label on this specimen signifies: persistent/refractory GD, antithyroid drugs over 5 years with positive TRAb. For both TCR sequencing and RNA sequencing, RNA was extracted from PBMCs using TRIzol.

The specimen comprised peripheral blood mononuclear cells (PBMCs), sampled when the disease was refractory, from a patient treated with antithyroid drugs. The source is a female donor with Graves disease.

This clonotype was counted at least ten times. V usage is TRBV28 and J usage is TRBJ1-2; TRBD1 matches 8 bases. This CDR3 comprises 14 residues. Germline-derived CDR1 and CDR2 are MDHEN and SYDVKM. With V trimmed by 6 bases and J by 3 bases, 6 bases remained unmatched. CDR3 DNA: TGTGCCAGCAGGCTTGGACAGGGCGACTATGGCTACACCTTC. Protein sequence: CASRLGQGDYGYTF.

A few counts support this clonotype. The rearrangement joins TRBV7-2 to TRBJ1-6; D remains unclear. Germline CDR1 and CDR2: SGHTA and FQGNSA. V shed 1 base and J shed 9 bases, with 13 bases lying between them. This CDR3 is 15 amino acids long. The CDR3 sequence is CASSLEVRYGSPLHF. The CDR3 nucleotides read TGTGCCAGCAGCTTAGAGGTTCGGTATGGTTCACCCCTCCACTTT.

The gene calls are TRBV10-3 and TRBJ2-7; 9 bases agree with TRBD2. Per germline, CDR1 ENHRY and CDR2 SYGVKD. This CDR3 is built from 13 residues. Trimming at V came to 10 bases and at J to 2 bases, leaving 6 bases not matched to a gene. The CDR3 region has the DNA TGTGCCAGCGGAACTAGCGGGCCCTACGAGCAGTACTTC. Its protein is CASGTSGPYEQYF.

V is TRBV11-2 and J is TRBJ2-3; no reliable D call. This CDR3 has 12 residues. V dropped 5 bases and J dropped 5 bases, with 8 bases sitting between them. Germline V gene lookup returns CDR1 SGHAT and CDR2 FQNNGV. CDR3 amino acids: CASSPLLDTQYF. The CDR3 coding sequence is TGTGCCAGCAGCCCCTTGTTAGATACGCAGTATTTT.

In its sample, this clonotype was seen a few times. The chain links TRBV20-1 to TRBJ2-4; 11 bases are a match to TRBD2. From germline, CDR1 is DFQATT and CDR2 SNEGSKA (reference sequence). V lost 6 bases to trimming and J lost 0 bases; unmatched junction nucleotides: 7. The CDR3 covers 16 residues. This chain's CDR3 is CSAKGLAGLAKNIQYF. The CDR3 DNA sequence: TGCAGTGCGAAAGGACTAGCGGGTTTAGCCAAAAACATTCAGTACTTC.

The rearrangement joins TRBV7-3 to TRBJ1-1; D unclear. The V gene's germline CDR1 is SGHTA and CDR2 FQGTGA. Trimming cost V 1 base and J 6 bases, with 15 bases left between them. The CDR3 loop spans 15 amino acids. The CDR3 sequence is CASSLNLGQKAEAFF. The CDR3 nucleotides read TGTGCCAGCAGCTTAAACCTAGGGCAAAAAGCTGAAGCTTTCTTT.

This clonotype appeared a few times. The gene calls are TRBV12-3 or TRBV12-4 and TRBJ1-3; TRBD1 aligns across 9 bases. V shed 5 bases, J shed 0 bases, and the junction held 8 bases outside the gene matches. The CDR3 runs 17 residues. The CDR3 DNA sequence: TGTGCCAGCAGTCATGGACAGGGGATTTTCTCTGGAAACACCATATATTTT. Translating it yields CASSHGQGIFSGNTIYF.

CDR3 protein: CASSANLRGDTQYF. The DNA for the CDR3 is TGTGCCAGCAGCGCAAACTTGAGAGGAGATACGCAGTATTTT. The chain is built from TRBV11-3 and TRBJ2-3; D is unresolved. This CDR3 is built from 14 residues. In germline, CDR1 is SGHNT, CDR2 YENEEA. V was trimmed by 5 bases and J by 5 bases, leaving 14 bases between them.

This clonotype has ten or more counts. The chain couples TRBV12-3 or TRBV12-4 to TRBJ1-6, with D maybe TRBD1 (5 bases). The CDR3 totals 14 residues. Trimming stripped 5 bases from V and 7 bases from J, with 12 bases between. CDR3 bases: TGTGCCAGCAGTCCTGTCCCAGGGAATTCACCCCTCCACTTT. This gives the protein CASSPVPGNSPLHF.

V and J are TRBV12-5 and TRBJ2-5, with a possible D match to TRBD2 (5 bases). This CDR3 spans 14 amino acids. The germline CDR1 and CDR2 sequences are LGHNT and FRNRAP. V shed 4 bases and J shed 4 bases, with 13 bases lying between them. The DNA of the CDR3 is TGTGCTAGTGGTTCCGGGGTTGGAAGAGAGACCCAGTACTTC. It specifies CASGSGVGRETQYF.

This clonotype was observed at least ten times. This rearrangement joins TRBV10-3 to TRBJ2-7; TRBD1 matches 7 bases. The trim removed 6 bases at V and 4 bases at J, leaving 3 bases unmatched. CDR1 is ENHRY, CDR2 SYGVKD, per germline. The CDR3 contains 12 residues. CDR3 DNA sequence: TGTGCCATCAGCAAGGGGGCATACGAGCAGTACTTC. Its translation: CAISKGAYEQYF.

This rearrangement joins TRBV12-3 or TRBV12-4 to TRBJ1-5, with a weak D call TRBD1 (6 bases). The CDR3 spans 14 residues. The ends were cut back, 6 bases at V and 7 bases at J, with 16 bases in the middle. CDR3 sequence (DNA): TGTGCCAGCAGAGACCACACAGGGATCCAGCCCCAGCATTTT. This gives the protein CASRDHTGIQPQHF.

Many counts were recorded for this clonotype. The V call is TRBV12-3 or TRBV12-4, the J call TRBJ1-1; D is perhaps TRBD1 (5 bases). CDR3 length equals 14 residues. Trimming took 3 bases from V and 6 from J, leaving 14 bases between them. The CDR3 coding sequence is TGTGCCAGCAGTTTCCGAGTAGGGGCGGCTGAAGCTTTCTTT. Translating it yields CASSFRVGAAEAFF.

V is TRBV5-6 and J is TRBJ1-5; D is undetermined. CDR1 SGHDT and CDR2 YYEEEE come from the germline V gene. V lost 0 bases and J 3 bases, leaving 13 bases between the germline ends. The CDR3 is made up of 16 amino acids. The chain's CDR3 is CASSLAARNLNQPQHF. The CDR3 coding sequence is TGTGCCAGCAGCTTGGCCGCGAGGAACCTCAATCAGCCCCAGCATTTT. The variable domain in full, with the rest retrieved from reference TRBV5-6 and TRBJ1-5, is DAGVTQSPTHLIKTRGQQVTLRCSPKSGHDTVSWYQQALGQGPQFIFQYYEEEERQRGNFPDRFSGHQFPNYSSELNVNALLLGDSALYLCASSLAARNLNQPQHFGDGTRLSIL.

There are a few counts of this clonotype. The chain uses TRBV12-3 or TRBV12-4 and TRBJ1-2; D ambiguous. The CDR3 has 13 residues. V was pared by 3 bases and J by 8 bases, with 13 bases between. CDR3 residues: CASSFFQAWGYTF. For the CDR3, the DNA is TGTGCCAGCAGTTTCTTTCAGGCGTGGGGCTACACCTTC.

In its sample, this clonotype was seen many times. The chain combines TRBV2 with TRBJ1-5; 7 positions match TRBD1. The CDR3 extends over 14 amino acids. Trimming took 6 bases from V and 4 from J; bases not matched to a gene: 6. Germline V lookup: CDR1 SNHLY, CDR2 FYNNEI. CDR3 region: CASRAGQSNQPQHF. CDR3 DNA: TGTGCCAGCAGGGCGGGACAGAGTAATCAGCCCCAGCATTTT.

This clonotype was found a few times. The gene calls are TRBV2 and TRBJ1-5; D might be TRBD1 (5 bases). Germline-derived CDR1 and CDR2 are SNHLY and FYNNEI. V lost 6 bases and J lost 2, with 11 bases in between. The CDR3 length is 14 residues. The CDR3, as DNA: TGTGCCAGCAGAGGGGTGGTCGGCAATCAGCCCCAGCATTTT. Its protein product is CASRGVVGNQPQHF.

In this sample, this clonotype turned up many times. One end of the junction is discordant with germline, which a read error may explain. The chain combines TRBV2 with TRBJ2-7; D tentatively reads TRBD1 or TRBD2 (5 bases each). Germline V gene data show CDR1 as SNHLY and CDR2 as FYNNEI. CDR3 length: 11 amino acids. The CDR3 DNA reads as TGTGCCAGCAGTCCCCGGGACGTAGCAAACTTC. Its protein is CASSPRDVANF.

J is TRBJ1-1 and V is TRBV5-1; possible D gene TRBD1, 6 bases. V lost 3 bases and J lost 1, with 13 bases in between. Germline CDR1 reads SGHRS; CDR2 reads YFSETQ. The CDR3 runs 15 residues. The CDR3 loop is CASSSRGRGNTEAFF. DNA for the CDR3: TGCGCCAGCAGCTCCCGGGGGCGCGGGAACACTGAAGCTTTCTTT.

V is TRBV20-1 and J is TRBJ1-5; D possibly corresponds to TRBD1 (6 bases). The V end lost 2 bases, the J end lost 1 base, and 9 bases lay between the germline ends. Germline values: CDR1 DFQATT, CDR2 SNEGSKA (reference sequence). The CDR3 covers 14 residues. This CDR3 reads CSARKGGSNQPQHF. As DNA, the CDR3 is TGCAGTGCTAGAAAAGGGGGGAGCAATCAGCCCCAGCATTTT.

This clonotype was detected only a few times. The chain joins TRBV7-2 to TRBJ2-5; 7 bases are a match to TRBD2. There are 14 residues in the CDR3. V shed 5 bases, J shed 5 bases, and the junction held 8 bases outside the gene matches. CDR1 and CDR2 from the germline V gene are SGHTA and FQGNSA. The CDR3: CASSPAGREETQYF. The CDR3 DNA follows: TGTGCCAGCAGCCCCGCGGGGAGGGAGGAGACCCAGTACTTC.

The chain couples TRBV6-1 to TRBJ2-2; TRBD1 agrees at 7 bases. Trimming at V came to 5 bases and at J to 0 bases, leaving 6 bases not matched to a gene. The CDR3 has 16 residues. CDR1 and CDR2 from the germline V gene are MNHNS and SASEGT. CDR3 in amino acids: CASSQPTGTNTGELFF. The CDR3 DNA sequence: TGTGCCAGCAGTCAACCGACAGGGACGAACACCGGGGAGCTGTTTTTT.

This clonotype has just a few counts. This chain uses TRBV6-1 with TRBJ2-2; 9 bases agree with TRBD2. V dropped 7 bases and J dropped 4; count of bases not matched to a gene: 13. Germline CDR1 reads MNHNS; CDR2 reads SASEGT. The CDR3 contains 17 residues. The DNA for the CDR3 is TGTGCCAGCAACAGGAAGGCGGGAGGGCCGGGCACCGGGGAGCTGTTTTTT. It translates to CASNRKAGGPGTGELFF.